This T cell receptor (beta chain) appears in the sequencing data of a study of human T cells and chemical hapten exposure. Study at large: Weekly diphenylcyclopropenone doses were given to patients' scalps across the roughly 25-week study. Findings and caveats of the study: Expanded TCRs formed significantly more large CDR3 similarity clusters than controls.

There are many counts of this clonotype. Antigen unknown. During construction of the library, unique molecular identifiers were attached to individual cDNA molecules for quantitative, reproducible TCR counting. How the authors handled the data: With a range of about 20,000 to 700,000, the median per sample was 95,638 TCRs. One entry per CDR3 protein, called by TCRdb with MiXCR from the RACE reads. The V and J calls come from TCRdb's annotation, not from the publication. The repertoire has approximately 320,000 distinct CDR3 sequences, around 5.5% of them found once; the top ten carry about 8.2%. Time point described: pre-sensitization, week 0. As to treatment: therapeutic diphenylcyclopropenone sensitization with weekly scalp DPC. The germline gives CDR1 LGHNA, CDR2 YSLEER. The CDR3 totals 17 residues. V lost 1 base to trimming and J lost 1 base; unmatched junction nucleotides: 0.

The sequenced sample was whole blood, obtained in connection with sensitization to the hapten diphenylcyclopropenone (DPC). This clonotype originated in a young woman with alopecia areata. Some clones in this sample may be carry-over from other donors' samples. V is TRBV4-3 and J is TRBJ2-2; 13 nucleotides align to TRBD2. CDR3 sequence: CASSQGLAGGNTGELFF. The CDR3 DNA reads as TGCGCCAGCAGCCAAGGACTAGCGGGAGGGAACACCGGGGAGCTGTTTTTT.